This section outlines one TCR beta chain sequence together with its context. Its antigen is undetermined. This sample was taken from a study of cytomegalovirus exposure and HLA in healthy donors. The CDR3 has 14 residues. Germline CDR1 SGHAT, CDR2 FQNNGV. V lost 4 bases, J lost 5 bases, and 14 bases lay in between. Overall study results and limits: Roughly uniform depth of sequencing across donors was assumed in presence/absence analyses. More clonal expansion characterized HLA-associated TCR beta chains than equally common others in a later analysis. Reported findings show TCR beta sequences accurately forecast HLA-A and HLA-B alleles in most subjects. Earlier analysis found most TCR beta V segments productive about 87% or about 30% of the time.

The PCR was carried out with 60 Vbeta primers and 13 Jbeta primers. Libraries were prepared by immunoSEQ multiplex PCR; TCRdb keeps only in-frame clonotypes and omits some of them. This repertoire shows some 210,000 clones, roughly 76% found once; its top ten account for approximately 2%. The chain uses TRBV11-2 and TRBJ1-1; tentative D call: TRBD1 (5 bases). Sequenced material: PBMCs. The clonotype comes from a woman aged 25 to 39 in good health and CMV-seropositive. CDR3 amino acids: CASSSSGGGTEAFF. The CDR3, as DNA: TGTGCCAGCAGCTCAAGTGGCGGGGGGACTGAAGCTTTCTTT.